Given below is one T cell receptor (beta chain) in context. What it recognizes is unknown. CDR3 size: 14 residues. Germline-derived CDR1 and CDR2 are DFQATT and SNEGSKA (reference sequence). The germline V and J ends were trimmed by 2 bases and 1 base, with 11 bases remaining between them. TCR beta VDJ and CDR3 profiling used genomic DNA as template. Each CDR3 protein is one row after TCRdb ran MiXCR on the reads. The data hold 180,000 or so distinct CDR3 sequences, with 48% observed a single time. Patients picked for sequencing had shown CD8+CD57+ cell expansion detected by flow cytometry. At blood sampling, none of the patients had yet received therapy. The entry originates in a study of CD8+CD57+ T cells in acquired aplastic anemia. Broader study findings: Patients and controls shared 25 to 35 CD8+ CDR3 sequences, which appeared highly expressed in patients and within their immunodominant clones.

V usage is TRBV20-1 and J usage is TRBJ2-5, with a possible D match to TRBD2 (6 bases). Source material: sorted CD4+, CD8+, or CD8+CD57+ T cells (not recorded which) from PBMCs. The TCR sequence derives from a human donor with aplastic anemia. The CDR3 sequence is CSARPGTSQETQYF. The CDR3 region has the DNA TGCAGTGCTAGACCCGGGACTTCCCAAGAGACCCAGTACTTC.